The 10 T cell receptor beta chains listed next were all sequenced from one sample in a study of control samples from healthy donors and cancer patients. Clones were sequenced by immunoSEQ multiplex PCR, and TCRdb holds only the in-frame ones, with some missing. This table holds over 150,000 clones, over 85% found once. The sequenced sample consisted of blood. The receptor set was obtained from a man between 35 and 55 years old in good health.

Notes on this clone: The identical CDR3 is also encoded by other nucleotide sequences in the sample. This chain links TRBV28 with TRBJ1-1; D uncertain. This CDR3 is 13 amino acids long. The V gene's germline CDR1 is MDHEN and CDR2 SYDVKM. Trimming removed 6 bases from V and 0 bases from J, with 8 bases in between. CDR3 nucleotide sequence: TGTGCCAGCAGCCTGACTGTGAACACTGAAGCTTTCTTT. Translated: CASSLTVNTEAFF.

This chain links TRBV4-1 with TRBJ1-6; perhaps TRBD1 as D (5 bases). V lost 4 bases and J lost 7, with 11 bases in between. CDR1 and CDR2 (germline): MGHRA, YSYEKL. The CDR3 length is 14 residues. The DNA of the CDR3 is TGCGCCAGCAGCCTAGGGACGGGGAATTCACCCCTCCACTTT. Amino acid sequence: CASSLGTGNSPLHF.

The chain employs TRBV7-2 and TRBJ1-4, with TRBD1 matching over 10 bases. The V gene's germline CDR1 is SGHTA and CDR2 FQGNSA. Trimming cost V 5 bases and J 8 bases; bases outside gene matches: 11. The CDR3 has 16 amino acids. As DNA, the CDR3 is TGTGCCAGCAGCCAAAGAGGGACAGGGGAGGCGGAAAAACTGTTTTTT. Its protein is CASSQRGTGEAEKLFF.

V usage is TRBV6-5 and J usage is TRBJ1-5; D not certain. Germline V lookup: CDR1 MNHEY, CDR2 SVGAGI. Between the trimmed V and J ends, which lost 6 bases and 2 bases, there was a span of 11 bases. This CDR3 spans 14 amino acids. CDR3 protein: CASRGGVGNQPQHF. CDR3 in DNA: TGTGCCAGCAGGGGCGGGGTCGGCAATCAGCCCCAGCATTTT.

V gene TRBV5-6 combines with J gene TRBJ1-6; D unclear. Deletions cut 4 bases from V and 7 bases from J, with 9 bases between. Germline assignment: CDR1 SGHDT and CDR2 YYEEEE. CDR3 size: 13 residues. The CDR3 DNA is TGTGCCAGCAGCGATTATGGCAATTCACCCCTCCACTTT. It codes for CASSDYGNSPLHF. Full variable domain (missing parts from reference TRBV5-6 and TRBJ1-6): DAGVTQSPTHLIKTRGQQVTLRCSPKSGHDTVSWYQQALGQGPQFIFQYYEEEERQRGNFPDRFSGHQFPNYSSELNVNALLLGDSALYLCASSDYGNSPLHFGNGTRLTVT.

The sample holds one count of this clone. This sequence joins TRBV11-2 and TRBJ1-4; D remains ambiguous. The CDR3 consists of 12 residues. The V gene's germline CDR1 is SGHAT and CDR2 FQNNGV. V dropped 1 base and J dropped 8 bases, with 5 bases sitting between them. In nucleotides, the CDR3 is TGTGCCAGCAGCTTAGCAGCCGAAAAACTGTTTTTT. It specifies CASSLAAEKLFF.

The chain uses TRBV28 and TRBJ1-5, with D tentatively TRBD1 (6 bases). Germline CDR1 is MDHEN and CDR2 is SYDVKM. Trimming shortened V by 2 bases and J by 7 bases, and 9 bases separated the two germline ends. The CDR3 is 13 residues long. The CDR3 sequence: CASSLRGGQPQHF. The CDR3 DNA sequence: TGTGCCAGCAGTTTACGAGGGGGGCAGCCCCAGCATTTT.

The V and J genes are TRBV5-1 and TRBJ1-1; 9 bases map to TRBD1. V shed 3 bases, J shed 6 bases, and the junction held 6 bases outside the gene matches. Looked up from germline, CDR1 is SGHRS and CDR2 is YFSETQ. The CDR3 has 14 amino acids. The CDR3 region has the DNA TGCGCCAGCAGCTCCCCTCGACAGGGGGCTGAAGCTTTCTTT. It translates to CASSSPRQGAEAFF.

The genes are TRBV4-1 and TRBJ1-1; D call uncertain. Trimming took 7 bases from V and 0 from J, leaving 18 bases between them. The length of the CDR3 is 16 residues. Germline V CDR1 and CDR2: MGHRA, YSYEKL. The CDR3: CASTPIWNGVNTEAFF. The CDR3 region has the DNA TGCGCCAGCACCCCCATCTGGAATGGGGTGAACACTGAAGCTTTCTTT.

The chain is built from TRBV6-5 and TRBJ1-2; D call uncertain. The germline V and J ends were trimmed by 10 bases and 2 bases, with 8 bases remaining between them. The CDR3 consists of 11 residues. CDR1 is MNHEY and CDR2 is SVGAGI in the germline V gene. CDR3 coding DNA: TGTGCCAACAGCCGGAACTATGGCTACACCTTC. Translating it yields CANSRNYGYTF.